These T cell receptor beta chains were read from a single sample in a study of OX40 agonist ivuxolimab in advanced cancers. TCRdb's table, derived via immunoSEQ multiplex PCR, lists solely in-frame clones and lacks some. The sample shows 48,000 or so clones, 80% to 85% of them seen only once. This specimen consisted of CD4+ or CD8+ T cells sorted from blood, obtained in a trial of the OX40 agonist ivuxolimab. The source of these receptors is an adult with an advanced solid tumor such as melanoma, head and neck, liver or kidney cancer. CDR3s include the opening cysteine and the closing phenylalanine or tryptophan. A D gene is named only where the DNA matches it firmly. A row's size may be missing; if present it is once, few, many or a size class.

CDR3 DNA: TGTGCCAGCAGTACATCGACAGGGAGAAGCACAGATACGCAGTATTTT
CDR3 protein: CASSTSTGRSTDTQYF
clone size: .
J gene: TRBJ2-3
D gene: TRBD1
V gene: TRBV6-4

CDR3 DNA: TGTGCCAGTAGTCCTCAGGACAGCGAGGATGGGCAGTATTTT
CDR3 protein: CASSPQDSEDGQYF
clone size: few
J gene: TRBJ2-3
D gene: .
V gene: TRBV19

CDR3 DNA: TGTGCCAGCAGCTTAGGCACCTCTGGAAACACCATATATTTT
CDR3 protein: CASSLGTSGNTIYF
clone size: .
J gene: TRBJ1-3
D gene: .
V gene: TRBV11-2

CDR3 DNA: TGTGCCAGCAGTTTAGAGTGGACAAGACAAGAGACCCAGTACTTC
CDR3 protein: CASSLEWTRQETQYF
clone size: .
J gene: TRBJ2-5
D gene: .
V gene: TRBV27

CDR3 DNA: TGTGCCAGCAGTGAAAGTGGGTCCTCCTACGAGCAGTACTTC
CDR3 protein: CASSESGSSYEQYF
clone size: .
J gene: TRBJ2-7
D gene: .
V gene: TRBV6-1

CDR3 DNA: TGCGCCAGCAGACAGGAGGGGATTGCCACTGAAGCTTTCTTT
CDR3 protein: CASRQEGIATEAFF
clone size: .
J gene: TRBJ1-1
D gene: .
V gene: TRBV5-1

CDR3 DNA: TGTGCCAGCAGCTTAGAAGTTTTTCAGCCCCAGCATTTT
CDR3 protein: CASSLEVFQPQHF
clone size: .
J gene: TRBJ1-5
D gene: .
V gene: TRBV11-2

CDR3 DNA: TGTGCCAGCAGCGGGGGCCAGGGTATTGGTGGCTACACCTTC
CDR3 protein: CASSGGQGIGGYTF
clone size: .
J gene: TRBJ1-2
D gene: .
V gene: TRBV5-6

CDR3 DNA: TGTGCCAGCAGCTTAGGCGGTACAAGTGGCCATGAGCAGTTCTTC
CDR3 protein: CASSLGGTSGHEQFF
clone size: .
J gene: TRBJ2-1
D gene: .
V gene: TRBV11-2

CDR3 DNA: TGCGCCAGCAGCCGGGGAGGGGGGACAGATACGCAGTATTTT
CDR3 protein: CASSRGGGTDTQYF
clone size: .
J gene: TRBJ2-3
D gene: .
V gene: TRBV5-1

CDR3 DNA: TGTGCCTGGACGGGCGGGTACCAAGAGACCCAGTACTTC
CDR3 protein: CAWTGGYQETQYF
clone size: .
J gene: TRBJ2-5
D gene: .
V gene: TRBV30

CDR3 DNA: TGTGCCAGGCCTCAGAGAAACACCGGGGAGCTGTTTTTT
CDR3 protein: CARPQRNTGELFF
clone size: .
J gene: TRBJ2-2
D gene: .
V gene: TRBV6-5

CDR3 DNA: TGTGCCAGCAGTTACTCAGGGGCCTCCGGCTATGGCTACACCTTC
CDR3 protein: CASSYSGASGYGYTF
clone size: .
J gene: TRBJ1-2
D gene: .
V gene: TRBV6-5

CDR3 DNA: TGTGCCAGCAGCTTCGGGACAGGACCTCAGGGTACGCAGTATTTT
CDR3 protein: CASSFGTGPQGTQYF
clone size: .
J gene: TRBJ2-3
D gene: TRBD1
V gene: TRBV5-4

CDR3 DNA: TGTGCCAGCAGTGACCCCACGAACACTGAAGCTTTCTTT
CDR3 protein: CASSDPTNTEAFF
clone size: .
J gene: TRBJ1-1
D gene: .
V gene: TRBV25-1

CDR3 DNA: TGTGCTAGTCTAGCGGGTGCAGGCTACAATGAGCAGTTCTTC
CDR3 protein: CASLAGAGYNEQFF
clone size: few
J gene: TRBJ2-1
D gene: TRBD2
V gene: TRBV12-5

CDR3 DNA: TGTGCCAGCAGCATGACAGGGCACGAGCAGTACTTC
CDR3 protein: CASSMTGHEQYF
clone size: once
J gene: TRBJ2-7
D gene: TRBD1
V gene: TRBV7-2

CDR3 DNA: TGTGCCAGCAGCTTATTGGCCCTTAACACTGAAGCTTTCTTT
CDR3 protein: CASSLLALNTEAFF
clone size: once
J gene: TRBJ1-1
D gene: .
V gene: TRBV7-2

CDR3 DNA: TGTGCCAGCTCGTGGACAGAGAATGAAAAACTGTTTTTT
CDR3 protein: CASSWTENEKLFF
clone size: .
J gene: TRBJ1-4
D gene: .
V gene: TRBV18

CDR3 DNA: TGTGCCAGCTCACCGTCGACAGGGGTAGACACTGAAGCTTTCTTT
CDR3 protein: CASSPSTGVDTEAFF
clone size: few
J gene: TRBJ1-1
D gene: TRBD1
V gene: TRBV18

CDR3 DNA: TGTGCTAGTGGTTTGGCGGGGTACGAGCAGTACTTC
CDR3 protein: CASGLAGYEQYF
clone size: .
J gene: TRBJ2-7
D gene: .
V gene: TRBV12-5

CDR3 DNA: TGCAGCGTTGAATCCGGGACTAGCGGGAGGATGGCCAAAAACATTCAGTACTTC
CDR3 protein: CSVESGTSGRMAKNIQYF
clone size: .
J gene: TRBJ2-4
D gene: TRBD2
V gene: TRBV29-1

CDR3 DNA: TGTGCCTGGAGTGTAGAGGGTAATCAGCCCCAGCATTTT
CDR3 protein: CAWSVEGNQPQHF
clone size: .
J gene: TRBJ1-5
D gene: .
V gene: TRBV30

CDR3 DNA: TGTGCCACCAGCAGAGCGGACAGGGGGCTTGAAAAACTGTTTTTT
CDR3 protein: CATSRADRGLEKLFF
clone size: few
J gene: TRBJ1-4
D gene: TRBD1
V gene: TRBV15

CDR3 DNA: TGTGCCAGCAGGATTAGTTACGCCGGGGAGCAGTACTTC
CDR3 protein: CASRISYAGEQYF
clone size: .
J gene: TRBJ2-7
D gene: .
V gene: TRBV13

CDR3 DNA: TGTGCCAGCAGTTCGAGCCGGGACAGTTACGAGCAGTACTTC
CDR3 protein: CASSSSRDSYEQYF
clone size: .
J gene: TRBJ2-7
D gene: TRBD1
V gene: TRBV25-1

CDR3 DNA: TGCGCCAGCAGCTTGGACCAGCTCAGCTCCTATAATTCACCCCTCCACTTT
CDR3 protein: CASSLDQLSSYNSPLHF
clone size: .
J gene: TRBJ1-6
D gene: .
V gene: TRBV5-1

CDR3 DNA: TGTGCCAGCAGTGTCCTAGCCGGGAATGAGCAGTTCTTC
CDR3 protein: CASSVLAGNEQFF
clone size: .
J gene: TRBJ2-1
D gene: .
V gene: TRBV14

CDR3 DNA: TGCGCCAGCAGCTTGATTCCAGGCTCTGGGGCCAACGTCCTGACTTTC
CDR3 protein: CASSLIPGSGANVLTF
clone size: few
J gene: TRBJ2-6
D gene: .
V gene: TRBV5-1

CDR3 DNA: TGTGCCAGCAGCTCCGAGGGACGGGAGCGACAAGAGACCCAGTACTTC
CDR3 protein: CASSSEGRERQETQYF
clone size: .
J gene: TRBJ2-5
D gene: .
V gene: TRBV7-2

CDR3 DNA: TGCGCCAGCAGCCAGGCCCGGACAGGCGCTGATCGCTATGGCTACACCTTC
CDR3 protein: CASSQARTGADRYGYTF
clone size: .
J gene: TRBJ1-2
D gene: TRBD1
V gene: TRBV4-1

CDR3 DNA: TGTGCCAGCAGGCCCGCAAGCGGGGGTGCCTACAATGAGCAGTTCTTC
CDR3 protein: CASRPASGGAYNEQFF
clone size: .
J gene: TRBJ2-1
D gene: TRBD2
V gene: TRBV7-2

CDR3 DNA: TGTGCCAGCAGTCCCCCGGGACAGGGGGAGAATCAGCCCCAGCATTTT
CDR3 protein: CASSPPGQGENQPQHF
clone size: .
J gene: TRBJ1-5
D gene: TRBD1
V gene: TRBV7-2

CDR3 DNA: TGTGCCTGGAGTCGGGGGGGCTCTGGGGCCAACGTCCTGACTTTC
CDR3 protein: CAWSRGGSGANVLTF
clone size: few
J gene: TRBJ2-6
D gene: TRBD2
V gene: TRBV30

CDR3 DNA: TGTGCCAGCAGCTCGAGACGACTAGCGCCAGGCTCCTACAATGAGCAGTTCTTC
CDR3 protein: CASSSRRLAPGSYNEQFF
clone size: .
J gene: TRBJ2-1
D gene: TRBD2
V gene: TRBV11-2

CDR3 DNA: TGTGCCACCGGACTAGTTAGCTCCCACGAGCAGTACTTC
CDR3 protein: CATGLVSSHEQYF
clone size: .
J gene: TRBJ2-7
D gene: TRBD2
V gene: TRBV10-3

CDR3 DNA: TGTGCCAGCAGCGCCAAGGGAGGGACAAACTACGAGCAGTACTTC
CDR3 protein: CASSAKGGTNYEQYF
clone size: few
J gene: TRBJ2-7
D gene: .
V gene: TRBV7-9

CDR3 DNA: TGTGCCAGCCATCGGACTAGCGGGGCCTACGAGCAGTACTTC
CDR3 protein: CASHRTSGAYEQYF
clone size: .
J gene: TRBJ2-7
D gene: TRBD2
V gene: TRBV6-5

CDR3 DNA: TGTGCCAGCACCAGACAGGTGGAGCAGCCCCAGCATTTT
CDR3 protein: CASTRQVEQPQHF
clone size: .
J gene: TRBJ1-5
D gene: .
V gene: TRBV5-8

CDR3 DNA: TGTGCCAGCAGCTTTGAGTACCAAGAGACCCAGTACTTC
CDR3 protein: CASSFEYQETQYF
clone size: few
J gene: TRBJ2-5
D gene: .
V gene: TRBV5-5

CDR3 DNA: TGTGCCAGCAGTTATGGCGGGAGCTCCTACAATGAGCAGTTCTTC
CDR3 protein: CASSYGGSSYNEQFF
clone size: .
J gene: TRBJ2-1
D gene: TRBD2
V gene: TRBV6-5

CDR3 DNA: TGTGCCAGCAGTCTTGACCGCTTCACAGATACGCAGTATTTT
CDR3 protein: CASSLDRFTDTQYF
clone size: .
J gene: TRBJ2-3
D gene: .
V gene: TRBV28

CDR3 DNA: TGTGCCAGCAGCGACCCGGCGACAGGGAGGAACTATGGCTACACCTTC
CDR3 protein: CASSDPATGRNYGYTF
clone size: .
J gene: TRBJ1-2
D gene: TRBD1
V gene: TRBV6-6

CDR3 DNA: TGTGCCAGCAGCCCGCGGGGGGAGACCTACGAGCAGTACTTC
CDR3 protein: CASSPRGETYEQYF
clone size: .
J gene: TRBJ2-7
D gene: TRBD2
V gene: TRBV9

CDR3 DNA: TGTGCCAGCAGCTTTTCGGCAGGGAGTGAAGATACGCAGTATTTT
CDR3 protein: CASSFSAGSEDTQYF
clone size: .
J gene: TRBJ2-3
D gene: .
V gene: TRBV7-2

CDR3 DNA: TGTGCCAGCTCACCCGACGGGGGTCGGGGTGAGACCCAGTACTTC
CDR3 protein: CASSPDGGRGETQYF
clone size: .
J gene: TRBJ2-5
D gene: .
V gene: TRBV18

CDR3 DNA: TGTGCCAGCAGCTTAGGGGGCGGGAGGACTGAAGCTTTCTTT
CDR3 protein: CASSLGGGRTEAFF
clone size: once
J gene: TRBJ1-1
D gene: .
V gene: TRBV7-2